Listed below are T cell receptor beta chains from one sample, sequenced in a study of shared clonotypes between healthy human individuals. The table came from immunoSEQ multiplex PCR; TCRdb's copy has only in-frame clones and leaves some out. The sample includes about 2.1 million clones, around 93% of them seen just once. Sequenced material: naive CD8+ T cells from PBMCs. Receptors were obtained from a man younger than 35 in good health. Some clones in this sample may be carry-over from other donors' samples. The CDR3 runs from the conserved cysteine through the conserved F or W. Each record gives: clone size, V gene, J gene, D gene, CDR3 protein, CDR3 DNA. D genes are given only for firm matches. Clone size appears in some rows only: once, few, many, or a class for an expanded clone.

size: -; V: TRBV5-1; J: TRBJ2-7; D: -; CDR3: CASRPGQNSFYEQYF; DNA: TGCGCCAGCAGACCGGGACAAAATAGTTTCTACGAGCAGTACTTC
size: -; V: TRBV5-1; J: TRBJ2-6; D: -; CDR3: CASSWPQGVPSGANVLTF; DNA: TGCGCCAGCAGCTGGCCACAGGGAGTCCCCTCTGGGGCCAACGTCCTGACTTTC
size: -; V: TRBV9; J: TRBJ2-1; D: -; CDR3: CASSVGEGLKSYNEQFF; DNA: TGTGCCAGCAGCGTAGGTGAAGGTCTGAAGTCCTACAATGAGCAGTTCTTC
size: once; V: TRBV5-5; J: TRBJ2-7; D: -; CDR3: CASSLLILGITGEQYF; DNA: TGTGCCAGCAGCTTGCTAATCTTGGGTATCACCGGCGAGCAGTACTTC
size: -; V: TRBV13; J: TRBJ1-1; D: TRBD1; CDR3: CASSSGTGRTEAFF; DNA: TGTGCCAGCAGCTCTGGGACAGGGAGGACTGAAGCTTTCTTT
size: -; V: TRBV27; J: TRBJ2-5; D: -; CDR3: CASRSLGSQETQYF; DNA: TGTGCCAGCAGGTCACTAGGGAGCCAAGAGACCCAGTACTTC
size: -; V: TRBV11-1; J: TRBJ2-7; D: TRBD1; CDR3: CASSLEPGQGYEQYF; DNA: TGTGCCAGCAGCTTAGAGCCAGGACAGGGTTACGAGCAGTACTTC
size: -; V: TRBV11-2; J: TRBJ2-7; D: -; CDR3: CASSLRVTASEQYF; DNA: TGTGCCAGCAGCTTACGGGTCACCGCTTCCGAGCAGTACTTC
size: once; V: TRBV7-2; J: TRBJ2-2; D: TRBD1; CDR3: CASSLEWSDREVLFF; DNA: TGTGCCAGCAGCTTGGAATGGTCGGACAGGGAGGTGCTGTTTTTT
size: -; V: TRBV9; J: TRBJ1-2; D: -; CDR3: CASSDPVGYTF; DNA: TGTGCCAGCAGCGATCCCGTTGGCTACACCTTC
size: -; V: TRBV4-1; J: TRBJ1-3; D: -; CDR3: CASSQEGSGNTIYF; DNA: TGCGCCAGCAGCCAAGAGGGCTCTGGAAACACCATATATTTT
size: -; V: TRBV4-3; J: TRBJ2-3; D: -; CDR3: CASSQDSLFGDTQYF; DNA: TGCGCCAGCAGCCAAGATTCGCTGTTTGGTGATACGCAGTATTTT
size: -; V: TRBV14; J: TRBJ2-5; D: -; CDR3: CASSLIGRGETQYF; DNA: TGTGCCAGCAGCCTCATCGGAAGGGGAGAGACCCAGTACTTC
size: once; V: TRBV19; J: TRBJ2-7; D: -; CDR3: CASSIGHLYEQYF; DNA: TGTGCCAGTAGTATCGGACACCTGTACGAGCAGTACTTC
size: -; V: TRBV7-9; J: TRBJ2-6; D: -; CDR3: CASSSQLIGSIPWANVLTF; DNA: TGTGCCAGCAGCTCCCAACTCATCGGGAGTATTCCCTGGGCCAACGTCCTGACTTTC
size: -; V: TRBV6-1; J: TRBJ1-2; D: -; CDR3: CAQHHRDYGYTF; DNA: TGTGCCCAGCATCACAGGGACTATGGCTACACCTTC
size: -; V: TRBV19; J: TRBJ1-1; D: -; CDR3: CASTAVREKSDEAFF; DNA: TGTGCCAGTACCGCGGTTCGGGAAAAGAGTGATGAAGCTTTCTTT
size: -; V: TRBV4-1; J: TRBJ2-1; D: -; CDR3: CASSPRDVSNEQFF; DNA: TGCGCCAGCAGCCCACGGGACGTATCCAATGAGCAGTTCTTC
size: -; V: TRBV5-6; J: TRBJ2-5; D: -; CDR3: CASSPWGYSVTQETQYF; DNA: TGTGCCAGCAGCCCATGGGGGTACAGTGTTACTCAAGAGACCCAGTACTTC
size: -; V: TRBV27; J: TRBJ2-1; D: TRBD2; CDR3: CASSPWTSLNRDEQFF; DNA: TGTGCCAGCAGTCCCTGGACTAGCCTAAATAGGGATGAGCAGTTCTTC
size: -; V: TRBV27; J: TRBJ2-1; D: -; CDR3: CASSLLTDTGVSYNEQFF; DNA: TGTGCCAGCAGTTTATTGACAGATACCGGGGTTTCGTACAATGAGCAGTTCTTC
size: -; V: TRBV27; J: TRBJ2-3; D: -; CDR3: CASSLGHYSTDTQYF; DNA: TGTGCCAGCAGTTTAGGTCATTACAGCACAGATACGCAGTATTTT
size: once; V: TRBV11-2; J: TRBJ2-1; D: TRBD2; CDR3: CASSFLAGTYNEQFF; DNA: TGTGCCAGCAGCTTCCTAGCGGGGACCTACAATGAGCAGTTCTTC
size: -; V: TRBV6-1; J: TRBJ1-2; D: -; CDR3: CASSEWRLANYGYTF; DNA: TGTGCCAGCAGTGAATGGCGGCTAGCTAACTATGGCTACACCTTC
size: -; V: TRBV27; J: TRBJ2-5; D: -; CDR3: CASSPLGGRETQYF; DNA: TGTGCCAGCAGTCCTTTGGGGGGAAGAGAGACCCAGTACTTC
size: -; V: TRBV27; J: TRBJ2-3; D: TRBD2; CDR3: CASSLGTSGRAMTDTQYF; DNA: TGTGCCAGCAGTTTGGGGACTAGCGGGAGGGCCATGACAGATACGCAGTATTTT
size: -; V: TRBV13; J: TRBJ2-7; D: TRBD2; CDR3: CASSTTSGRPYEQYF; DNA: TGTGCCAGCAGCACGACTAGCGGGAGGCCCTACGAGCAGTACTTC
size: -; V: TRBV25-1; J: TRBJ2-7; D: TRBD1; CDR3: CASGTVGEQYF; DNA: TGTGCCAGCGGGACAGTTGGCGAGCAGTACTTC
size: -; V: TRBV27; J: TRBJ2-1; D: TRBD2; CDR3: CASSLFSSGRNEQFF; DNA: TGTGCCAGCAGTTTATTCTCTAGCGGGAGGAATGAGCAGTTCTTC
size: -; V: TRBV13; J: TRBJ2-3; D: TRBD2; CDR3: CASSGTIQGLAGGFRADTQYF; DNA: TGTGCCAGCAGCGGAACCATCCAGGGACTAGCGGGAGGGTTCCGCGCAGATACGCAGTATTTT
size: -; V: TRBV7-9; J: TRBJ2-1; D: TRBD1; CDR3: CASSPSDRAYNEQFF; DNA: TGTGCCAGCAGCCCGTCGGACAGGGCCTACAATGAGCAGTTCTTC
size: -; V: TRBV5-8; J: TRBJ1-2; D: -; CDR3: CASGPGNNWTGSNYGYTF; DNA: TGTGCCAGCGGACCTGGAAACAACTGGACGGGAAGTAACTATGGCTACACCTTC
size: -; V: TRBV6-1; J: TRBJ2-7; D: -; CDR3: CAILEGVGRAEQYF; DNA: TGTGCCATCTTGGAGGGGGTGGGGAGAGCCGAGCAGTACTTC
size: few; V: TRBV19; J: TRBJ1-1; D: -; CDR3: CASSRREDAFF; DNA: TGTGCCAGTAGTAGGAGGGAGGACGCTTTCTTT
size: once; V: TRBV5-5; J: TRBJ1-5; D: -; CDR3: CASSLEVTGSYSNQPQHF; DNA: TGTGCCAGCAGCTTGGAGGTCACCGGGAGCTATAGCAATCAGCCCCAGCATTTT
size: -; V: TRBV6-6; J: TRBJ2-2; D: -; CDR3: CASTGLSTGELFF; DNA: TGTGCCAGCACCGGACTGAGTACCGGGGAGCTGTTTTTT
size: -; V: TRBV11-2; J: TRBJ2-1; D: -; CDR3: CASSFLPDNEQFF; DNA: TGTGCCAGCAGCTTTCTACCGGACAATGAGCAGTTCTTC
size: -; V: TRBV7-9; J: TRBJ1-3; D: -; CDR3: CASSSPGGGSGNTIYF; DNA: TGTGCCAGCAGCTCTCCGGGAGGGGGTTCGGGAAACACCATATATTTT
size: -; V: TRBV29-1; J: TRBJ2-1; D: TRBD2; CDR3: CSVDPTGTSGLVDEQFF; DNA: TGCAGCGTTGACCCGACGGGGACTAGCGGGCTTGTGGATGAGCAGTTCTTC
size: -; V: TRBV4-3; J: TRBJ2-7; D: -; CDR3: CASSQEEGGVCYF; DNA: TGCGCCAGCAGCCAAGAGGAGGGGGGAGTATGTTACTTC
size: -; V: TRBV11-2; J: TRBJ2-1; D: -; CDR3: CASRNRGGSYNEQFF; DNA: TGTGCCAGCCGGAACAGGGGAGGCTCCTACAATGAGCAGTTCTTC
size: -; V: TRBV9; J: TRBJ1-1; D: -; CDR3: CASSVDQGRKSEAFF; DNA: TGTGCCAGCAGCGTAGATCAGGGGAGGAAAAGTGAAGCTTTCTTT
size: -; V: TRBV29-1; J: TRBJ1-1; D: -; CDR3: CSVRRRTDDTEAFF; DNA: TGCAGCGTGCGCCGCAGGACAGACGACACTGAAGCTTTCTTT
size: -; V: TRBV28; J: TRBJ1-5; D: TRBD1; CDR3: CASSFGTGPYQPQHF; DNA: TGTGCCAGCAGTTTTGGGACAGGTCCTTATCAGCCCCAGCATTTT
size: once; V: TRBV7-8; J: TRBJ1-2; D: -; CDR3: CASSSGVYGYTF; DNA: TGTGCCAGCAGCTCAGGGGTTTATGGCTACACCTTC
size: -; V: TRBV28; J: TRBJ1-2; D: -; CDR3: CASSSHIISSYGYTF; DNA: TGTGCCAGCAGTTCCCATATCATAAGCTCCTATGGCTACACCTTC
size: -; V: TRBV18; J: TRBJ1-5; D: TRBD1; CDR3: CASSPPPGQGGSNQPQHF; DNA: TGTGCCAGCTCACCTCCACCGGGACAGGGAGGCAGCAATCAGCCCCAGCATTTT
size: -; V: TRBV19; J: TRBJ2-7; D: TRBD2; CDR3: CASAGRGGHEQYF; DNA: TGTGCCAGTGCCGGGAGGGGTGGGCACGAGCAGTACTTC